This T cell receptor beta chain was retrieved from a study of molecular identifiers for immune sequencing clone quantification. This clonotype was seen repeatedly, ten times or more. Generation of bulk TCR libraries relied on previously described methods and listed TCR primers. A single record per CDR3 protein comes from TCRdb applying MiXCR to the PCR reads. The table includes 97,000 or so distinct CDR3 sequences, 24% detected once. This clonotype originated in a human donor in good health. Some libraries in this study had Jurkat cell RNA spiked in. The source material was naive CD8+ T cells from blood, with Jurkat cell RNA spiked in. Stated subset: FACS-sorted CD8+CD4-CCR7+CD45RA+ naive T cells.

Here the CDR3 reads CASSSNMGGRNGYTF. CDR3 coding DNA: TGTGCCAGCAGTTCGAATATGGGGGGCAGGAATGGCTACACCTTC. V gene TRBV6-5 combines with J gene TRBJ1-2, with a weak D call TRBD1 (6 bases). The ends were cut back, 4 bases at V and 6 bases at J, with 18 bases in the middle. CDR3 length equals 15 residues. CDR1 is MNHEY and CDR2 is SVGAGI in the germline V gene.